Listed below are T cell receptor beta chains from one sample, sequenced in a study of blood T cell repertoires in COVID-19. Using immunoSEQ multiplex PCR, the repertoire was profiled, and TCRdb retains in-frame clones only, with some absent. The sample includes roughly 270,000 clones, 85% seen only once; the top ten take less than 6.5%. The sample consisted of peripheral blood. These receptors were taken from a man between 50 and 59 years old with active or convalescent COVID-19. The CDR3 runs from the conserved cysteine through the conserved F or W. Fields, in order: clone size, V gene, D gene, J gene, CDR3 protein, CDR3 DNA. A D gene is named only where the DNA matches it firmly. Rows give clone size only sometimes, using once, few, many, or a class for an expanded clone.

abundance: NA
v_gene: TRBV2
d_gene: TRBD1
j_gene: TRBJ1-1
CDR3aa: CVLDRGNGYTEAFF
CDR3nt: TGTGTCCTGGACAGGGGAAATGGGTACACTGAAGCTTTCTTT

abundance: NA
v_gene: TRBV7-7
d_gene: TRBD1
j_gene: TRBJ2-3
CDR3aa: CASSPFGTGNDTQYF
CDR3nt: TGTGCTAGCAGCCCCTTCGGGACAGGGAATGATACGCAGTATTTT

abundance: NA
v_gene: TRBV12-3/TRBV12-4
d_gene: NA
j_gene: TRBJ2-7
CDR3aa: CASSFEIRGSPYF
CDR3nt: TGTGCCAGCAGTTTCGAGATAAGGGGTTCCCCGTACTTC

abundance: NA
v_gene: TRBV5-5
d_gene: NA
j_gene: TRBJ1-2
CDR3aa: CASSLAPGGGYTF
CDR3nt: TGTGCCAGCAGCTTGGCCCCGGGGGGCGGCTACACCTTC

abundance: NA
v_gene: TRBV18
d_gene: TRBD1
j_gene: TRBJ2-7
CDR3aa: CASSTTGGFDEQYF
CDR3nt: TGTGCCAGCTCAACAACAGGGGGCTTCGACGAGCAGTACTTC

abundance: NA
v_gene: TRBV7-8
d_gene: NA
j_gene: TRBJ2-5
CDR3aa: CASSLGRGDQETQYF
CDR3nt: TGTGCCAGCAGCTTAGGGCGTGGAGATCAAGAGACCCAGTACTTC

abundance: NA
v_gene: TRBV5-1
d_gene: TRBD1
j_gene: TRBJ2-1
CDR3aa: CASSSTGSSYNEQFF
CDR3nt: TGCGCCAGCAGCTCGACAGGGAGCTCCTACAATGAGCAGTTCTTC

abundance: NA
v_gene: TRBV5-1
d_gene: NA
j_gene: TRBJ2-7
CDR3aa: CASSSRQGSGEQYF
CDR3nt: TGCGCCAGCAGCAGTCGGCAGGGGAGTGGCGAGCAGTACTTC

abundance: NA
v_gene: TRBV5-1
d_gene: TRBD2
j_gene: TRBJ2-3
CDR3aa: CASSLDGTRGDTQYF
CDR3nt: TGCGCCAGCAGCTTGGACGGGACTAGGGGAGATACGCAGTATTTT

abundance: NA
v_gene: TRBV5-1
d_gene: NA
j_gene: TRBJ1-1
CDR3aa: CASVRGNTNTEAFF
CDR3nt: TGCGCGTCCGTTAGGGGGAACACGAACACTGAAGCTTTCTTT

abundance: NA
v_gene: TRBV5-4
d_gene: NA
j_gene: TRBJ2-5
CDR3aa: CASSLVQAQETQYF
CDR3nt: TGTGCCAGCAGCTTGGTCCAGGCCCAAGAGACCCAGTACTTC

abundance: many
v_gene: TRBV5-1
d_gene: TRBD1
j_gene: TRBJ2-7
CDR3aa: CASSLALGGPNEQYF
CDR3nt: TGCGCCAGCAGCTTGGCTCTAGGGGGCCCAAACGAGCAGTACTTC

abundance: NA
v_gene: TRBV11-3
d_gene: NA
j_gene: TRBJ1-1
CDR3aa: CASSLDRGREAFF
CDR3nt: TGTGCCAGCAGCTTAGATAGGGGCCGTGAAGCTTTCTTT

abundance: NA
v_gene: TRBV19
d_gene: NA
j_gene: TRBJ1-5
CDR3aa: CASRQLNQPQHF
CDR3nt: TGTGCCAGTCGACAGCTCAATCAGCCCCAGCATTTT

abundance: NA
v_gene: TRBV15
d_gene: NA
j_gene: TRBJ1-4
CDR3aa: CATSTRARANEKLFF
CDR3nt: TGTGCCACCAGCACAAGAGCCAGGGCTAATGAAAAACTGTTTTTT

abundance: NA
v_gene: TRBV7-3
d_gene: NA
j_gene: TRBJ2-3
CDR3aa: CASSLTEGTDTQYF
CDR3nt: TGTGCCAGCAGCCTGACAGAGGGCACAGATACGCAGTATTTT

abundance: NA
v_gene: TRBV3-1/TRBV3-2
d_gene: NA
j_gene: TRBJ2-2
CDR3aa: CASWGSERELFF
CDR3nt: TGTGCCAGTTGGGGCTCGGAGCGGGAGCTGTTTTTT

abundance: NA
v_gene: TRBV28
d_gene: TRBD1
j_gene: TRBJ2-1
CDR3aa: CASSPTSGTGYYNEQFF
CDR3nt: TGTGCCAGCAGTCCAACATCCGGGACAGGGTACTACAATGAGCAGTTCTTC

abundance: NA
v_gene: TRBV28
d_gene: NA
j_gene: TRBJ1-3
CDR3aa: CASRDSSYENTIYF
CDR3nt: TGTGCCAGCAGGGACAGTTCTTATGAGAACACCATATATTTT

abundance: NA
v_gene: TRBV6-2/TRBV6-3
d_gene: NA
j_gene: TRBJ1-2
CDR3aa: CASSYSISGQGTANYGYIF
CDR3nt: TGTGCCAGCAGTTACTCGATATCCGGCCAGGGGACCGCTAACTATGGCTACATCTTC

abundance: NA
v_gene: TRBV9
d_gene: NA
j_gene: TRBJ2-1
CDR3aa: CASSADPGQGGSSGSPPQFF
CDR3nt: TGTGCCAGCAGCGCAGATCCGGGACAGGGAGGGTCTAGCGGGAGTCCGCCGCAGTTCTTC

abundance: NA
v_gene: TRBV12-5
d_gene: NA
j_gene: TRBJ2-7
CDR3aa: CASGLVGQVYEQYF
CDR3nt: TGTGCTAGTGGTTTGGTAGGCCAGGTCTACGAGCAGTACTTC

abundance: once
v_gene: TRBV3-1/TRBV3-2
d_gene: NA
j_gene: TRBJ1-6
CDR3aa: CASSQVNSLSSPLHF
CDR3nt: TGTGCCAGCAGCCAAGTTAACAGTTTGAGTTCACCCCTCCACTTT

abundance: NA
v_gene: TRBV7-3
d_gene: NA
j_gene: TRBJ1-6
CDR3aa: CASSLNRDEDSPLHF
CDR3nt: TGTGCCAGCAGCCTCAACAGGGACGAAGATTCACCCCTCCACTTT

abundance: NA
v_gene: TRBV5-1
d_gene: NA
j_gene: TRBJ2-5
CDR3aa: CASSLGHSTQETQYF
CDR3nt: TGCGCCAGCAGCTTGGGACACTCAACCCAAGAGACCCAGTACTTC

abundance: NA
v_gene: TRBV5-1
d_gene: NA
j_gene: TRBJ2-1
CDR3aa: CASSLGGTNSVRSYNEQFF
CDR3nt: TGCGCCAGCAGCTTGGGGGGGACAAATTCGGTACGCTCCTACAATGAGCAGTTCTTC

abundance: NA
v_gene: TRBV6-2/TRBV6-3
d_gene: TRBD2
j_gene: TRBJ2-1
CDR3aa: CASSSGTRANNEQFF
CDR3nt: TGTGCCAGCAGTTCCGGGACTAGGGCCAACAATGAGCAGTTCTTC

abundance: NA
v_gene: TRBV7-2
d_gene: NA
j_gene: TRBJ2-7
CDR3aa: CASSPERVLYEQYF
CDR3nt: TGTGCCAGCAGCCCCGAGAGGGTTCTCTACGAGCAGTACTTC